The clone carrying this TCR beta chain has only a few counts. Its antigen is still unknown. V dropped 3 bases and J dropped 8; count of bases not matched to a gene: 5. Germline assignment: CDR1 KGHSH and CDR2 LQKENI. The length of the CDR3 is 13 residues. The data derive from a study of CD8 T cells in ankylosing spondylitis. Study-wide results and limits: What appeared characteristic of ankylosing spondylitis blood was a TCR beta motif of eight highly homologous variants. Earlier studies detected some motif variants in reactive arthritis synovial fluid and blood. Disease-linked clones displayed a CD8+ phenotype and appeared relatively rarely in peripheral blood. Reports say disease-linked clones showed up significantly more in matched ankylosing spondylitis synovial fluid.

Making use of molecular barcodes, quantitative 5'-RACE generated TCR beta libraries. TCRdb passed the 5' RACE reads through MiXCR, listing each CDR3 protein once. The table has around 770,000 distinct CDR3 sequences, under 20% seen once. The sequenced material came from blood, either unsorted or a sorted T cell fraction (not recorded which). The genes are TRBV18 and TRBJ2-3; 7 bases agree with TRBD1. The source of this sequence is a male donor with ankylosing spondylitis. The DNA of the CDR3 is TGTGCCAGCTCACCGACAGGGTTGGGTACGCAGTATTTT. Translating it yields CASSPTGLGTQYF.